The next 26 T cell receptor beta chains were all read from a single sample in a study of cytomegalovirus exposure and HLA in healthy donors. Primers included in the PCR were 60 Vbeta and 13 Jbeta primers. Sequencing was performed with immunoSEQ multiplex PCR; in TCRdb, only in-frame clones are kept and a portion is missing. The sample records about 110,000 clones, approximately 69% being singletons. Source material: PBMCs. Source of these receptors: a man aged 25 to 40 in good health and CMV-seronegative.

The genes are TRBV11-3 and TRBJ2-3; D call uncertain. The CDR3 runs 14 residues. The V and J ends lost 1 base and 2 bases respectively, with 7 bases between them. From germline, CDR1 is SGHNT and CDR2 YENEEA. DNA for the CDR3: TGTGCCAGCAGCTTAGGGCTTAACACAGATACGCAGTATTTT. It translates to CASSLGLNTDTQYF. Looking up the rest from reference TRBV11-3 and TRBJ2-3 gives the full variable domain: EAGVVQSPRYKIIEKKQPVAFWCNPISGHNTLYWYLQNLGQGPELLIRYENEEAVDDSQLPKDRFSAERLKGVDSTLKIQPAELGDSAVYLCASSLGLNTDTQYFGPGTRLTVL.

There are a few counts of this clone. The chain employs TRBV7-8 and TRBJ2-1; 11 bases map to TRBD2. V trimming: 5 bases; J trimming: 9 bases; junction bases outside the gene matches: 6. There are 14 residues in the CDR3. Germline CDR1 SGHVS, CDR2 FQNEAQ. For the CDR3, the DNA is TGTGCCAGCAGCGCCACTAGCGGGAGTGCTGAGCAGTTCTTC. Translation gives CASSATSGSAEQFF.

The rearrangement uses TRBV6-1 and TRBJ1-2, with D possibly TRBD1 on 6 matching bases. The CDR3 extends over 14 amino acids. Trimming cost V 11 bases and J 4 bases, with 20 bases left between them. From germline, CDR1 is MNHNS and CDR2 SASEGT. CDR3 amino acids: CAGATGASSYGYTF. CDR3 DNA sequence: TGTGCCGGCGCGACAGGAGCGTCTTCCTATGGCTACACCTTC.

The rearrangement uses TRBV11-3 and TRBJ2-7, with TRBD2 matching 13 bases. There are 17 residues in the CDR3. Germline CDR1 is SGHNT and CDR2 is YENEEA. The ends lost 5 bases at V and 6 bases at J; junction bases unmatched: 13. CDR3 DNA sequence: TGTGCCAGCAGCCGGAGGCCCACTAGCGGGAGGGCCGGCGAGCAGTACTTC. Protein sequence: CASSRRPTSGRAGEQYF.

V and J are TRBV5-5 and TRBJ1-3; no definite D call. CDR1 is SGHKS, CDR2 YYEKEE, per germline (reference sequence). The CDR3 loop spans 15 amino acids. V lost 2 bases and J 2 bases, leaving 11 bases between the germline ends. The CDR3 loop is CASSLRQAAGNTIYF. CDR3 bases: TGTGCCAGCAGCTTAAGGCAGGCCGCTGGAAACACCATATATTTT.

The chain has TRBV4-3 and TRBJ2-5; 7 nucleotides match TRBD1. Gene TRBJ2-7 matches the end of the DNA better, so the J call may be wrong. This CDR3 comprises 13 residues. CDR1 is LGHNA, CDR2 YSLEER, per germline. In DNA, the CDR3 is TGCGCCAGCAGCCAACGACAGGGCTCCGAGCAGTACTTC. It translates to CASSQRQGSEQYF.

The CDR3 region has the DNA TGTGCCAGCATAGGATGGGGGGGCGGCTACACCTTC. Its protein is CASIGWGGGYTF. The chain couples TRBV2 to TRBJ1-2, with D perhaps matching TRBD1 (6 bases). This CDR3 is 12 amino acids long. Trimming took 7 bases from V and 8 from J, leaving 14 bases between them. Looked up from germline, CDR1 is SNHLY and CDR2 is FYNNEI.

This clone was seen more than once but under ten times. The rearrangement uses TRBV14 and TRBJ2-7; perhaps TRBD2 as D (6 bases). V lost 3 bases and J 2 bases, leaving 14 bases between the germline ends. The CDR3 extends over 15 amino acids. Germline loops: CDR1 SGHDN, CDR2 FVKESK. In nucleotides, the CDR3 is TGTGCCAGCAGCCACTCCGGGACTTCAGCCTACGAGCAGTACTTC. Translated: CASSHSGTSAYEQYF.

Only one count was recorded for this clone. The chain carries TRBV9 and TRBJ1-2; D ambiguous. CDR3 length: 15 amino acids. V lost 0 bases and J 4 bases, leaving 13 bases between the germline ends. CDR1 is SGDLS, CDR2 YYNGEE, per germline. The CDR3 protein is CASSVGEAASYGYTF. The CDR3, as DNA: TGTGCCAGCAGCGTAGGTGAGGCAGCCAGCTATGGCTACACCTTC.

A remark on this clone: One end of the junction fails to match germline, which may point to a read error. J is TRBJ2-6 and V is TRBV27; the D gene is possibly TRBD1 (6 bases). The CDR3 consists of 16 residues. From germline, CDR1 is MNHEY and CDR2 SMNVEV (reference sequence). The CDR3 reads CASRPPRGIGANGLTF. The CDR3 DNA sequence: TGTGCCAGCAGGCCTCCCAGGGGAATCGGGGCCAACGGCCTGACTTTC.

The CDR3 reads CATLRAYNSPLHF. Here the CDR3 DNA reads TGTGCCACCCTCCGGGCCTATAATTCACCCCTCCACTTT. J is TRBJ1-6 and V is TRBV19; D is uncertain. The CDR3 has 13 amino acids. The germline V gene has CDR1 LNHDA and CDR2 SQIVND (reference sequence). With 10 bases removed from V and 2 bases from J, the gap between germline ends came to 9 bases.

This chain joins TRBV29-1 and TRBJ1-2; D might be TRBD1 (6 bases). This CDR3 has 12 residues. The germline V and J ends were trimmed by 7 bases and 5 bases, with 14 bases remaining between them. Per the germline V gene, CDR1 is SQVTM and CDR2 is ANQGSEA. Here the CDR3 reads CSAGQPIYGYTF. CDR3 bases: TGCAGCGCGGGACAACCTATATATGGCTACACCTTC.

CDR3: CASSYGLAGGRGELFF. The CDR3 DNA reads as TGTGCCAGCAGTTATGGTCTAGCGGGAGGACGCGGGGAGCTGTTTTTT. The chain couples TRBV6-5 to TRBJ2-2; 11 bases fit TRBD2. The germline gives CDR1 MNHEY, CDR2 SVGAGI. V shed 3 bases, J shed 7 bases, and the junction held 7 bases outside the gene matches. There are 16 residues in the CDR3.

This clone was seen once. In nucleotides, the CDR3 is TGTGCCTGGAGTGTACAAGGGAGCGGGCCCCAGCATTTT. Its translation is CAWSVQGSGPQHF. The chain combines TRBV30 with TRBJ1-5; no firm D call. Deletions cut 0 bases from V and 9 bases from J, with 12 bases between. CDR1 and CDR2 from the germline V gene are GTSNPN and SVGIG (reference sequence). This CDR3 contains 13 residues.

This clone was observed a handful of times. The chain links TRBV5-1 to TRBJ1-4; D remains unclear. Germline-derived CDR1 and CDR2 are SGHRS and YFSETQ. The CDR3 covers 15 residues. V lost 2 bases and J 7 bases, leaving 15 bases between the germline ends. The CDR3 DNA reads as TGCGCCAGCAGCTTTGCATCGCCGTCGGGTGAAAAACTGTTTTTT. Translated: CASSFASPSGEKLFF.

This clone was counted only a few times. The chain has TRBV28 and TRBJ1-1; a possible D gene is TRBD1 (5 bases). CDR1 is MDHEN and CDR2 is SYDVKM in the germline V gene. The CDR3 spans 15 residues. Trimming removed 5 bases at V and 0 bases at J, with 13 bases between. CDR3 in amino acids: CASSPSTVMNTEAFF. The CDR3 DNA reads as TGTGCCAGCAGTCCCTCGACAGTTATGAACACTGAAGCTTTCTTT.

The chain uses TRBV28 and TRBJ1-2, with 9 bases lining up with TRBD1. This CDR3 has 15 amino acids. J lost 4 bases, V lost 5 bases, and 8 bases had no gene match. Germline V lookup: CDR1 MDHEN, CDR2 SYDVKM. CDR3 sequence (DNA): TGTGCCAGCAGTACAGGGACAGGGTCGTTCTATGGCTACACCTTC. Amino acids: CASSTGTGSFYGYTF.

The chain links TRBV6-5 to TRBJ1-2; TRBD1 might be the D (6 bases). Trimming pared 5 bases from V and 3 bases from J, leaving 13 bases between. From germline, CDR1 is MNHEY and CDR2 SVGAGI. The CDR3 is made up of 14 amino acids. CDR3 amino acids: CASSEGPGDYGYTF. The CDR3 bases are TGTGCCAGCAGTGAAGGACCAGGGGACTATGGCTACACCTTC.

This clone appeared once. The conserved phenylalanine or tryptophan is not found at the CDR3 terminus, so this likely reflects a read error. This chain uses TRBV9 with TRBJ1-2; no clear D. Between the trimmed V and J ends, which lost 0 bases and 1 base, there was a span of 13 bases. Germline V gene lookup returns CDR1 SGDLS and CDR2 YYNGEE. The CDR3 is made up of 16 amino acids. This chain's CDR3 is CASSVGGATFNYGYTL. The CDR3 nucleotides are TGTGCCAGCAGCGTAGGGGGAGCCACCTTTAACTATGGCTACACCCTC.

V and J are TRBV6-5 and TRBJ2-7; 7 nucleotides line up with TRBD2. The CDR3 is 15 residues long. The germline V gene has CDR1 MNHEY and CDR2 SVGAGI. V lost 2 bases and J lost 0; bases outside the gene matches: 4. The CDR3 is CASSYQAGSSYEQYF. CDR3 coding DNA: TGTGCCAGCAGTTACCAAGCGGGAAGCTCCTACGAGCAGTACTTC.

For the CDR3, the DNA is TGTGCCAGAAGCTTCACGGAGCCGGGACTGCAGTTCTTC. Protein: CARSFTEPGLQFF. The rearrangement links TRBV7-5 to TRBJ2-1; the D call in the table, TRBD2, was not verified against the DNA. TRBV7-5 corresponds to a pseudogene. This CDR3 has 13 amino acids.

The chain joins TRBV19 to TRBJ1-3; a possible D gene is TRBD1 (5 bases). Germline assignment: CDR1 LNHDA and CDR2 SQIVND (reference sequence). Trimming shortened V by 7 bases and J by 4 bases, and 11 bases separated the two germline ends. CDR3 size: 13 residues. CDR3 in amino acids: CASIGRGGNTIYF. CDR3 DNA sequence: TGTGCCAGTATCGGGAGGGGAGGAAACACCATATATTTT.

The J gene is TRBJ2-2, the V gene TRBV5-1, with D possibly matching TRBD1 (5 bases). Germline lookup yields CDR1 SGHRS and CDR2 YFSETQ. V gave up 7 bases and J gave up 3 bases, with 10 bases separating them. There are 13 residues in the CDR3. This CDR3 is CASEEGDTGELFF. The CDR3 DNA sequence: TGCGCCAGCGAGGAAGGGGACACCGGGGAGCTGTTTTTT.

This chain links TRBV5-1 with TRBJ2-4, with 8 bases lining up with TRBD2. The length of the CDR3 is 17 residues. Trimming took 3 bases from V and 0 from J; bases not matched to a gene: 8. Germline V gives CDR1 SGHRS, CDR2 YFSETQ. DNA of the CDR3: TGCGCCAGCAGCTCCCGAGGGGCGGGGGGAGCCAAAAACATTCAGTACTTC. The encoded protein is CASSSRGAGGAKNIQYF.

The chain joins TRBV19 to TRBJ1-2; D is unclear. Germline V lookup: CDR1 LNHDA, CDR2 SQIVND (reference sequence). The CDR3 extends over 14 amino acids. Trimming removed 7 bases at V and 0 bases at J, with 12 bases between. CDR3 protein: CASNWARTNYGYTF. CDR3 bases: TGTGCCAGTAACTGGGCCCGGACTAACTATGGCTACACCTTC.

This clone was counted between two and nine times. The chain has TRBV6-1 and TRBJ1-3; D gene ambiguous. Germline assignment: CDR1 MNHNS and CDR2 SASEGT. V was clipped by 2 bases and J by 11 bases, with 10 bases between them. The CDR3 loop spans 12 amino acids. CDR3 bases: TGTGCCAGCAGTGAAAATCCCAGGCCCATATATTTT. It translates to CASSENPRPIYF.